These 14 T cell receptor beta chains came from one sample sequenced in a study of shared clonotypes between healthy human individuals. Repertoires were generated with immunoSEQ multiplex PCR, while TCRdb's copy carries only in-frame clones and drops some. The table has roughly 1,500,000 clones, approximately 98.5% seen once; the top ten hold around 0.38%. Specimen: naive CD4+ T cells sorted from blood. As for subset: CD45RA+ positively selected. The receptors stem from a young man in good health.

The J gene is TRBJ2-7, the V gene TRBV28; maybe TRBD1 (7 bases). Germline values: CDR1 MDHEN, CDR2 SYDVKM. Trimming took off 6 bases at V and 7 bases at J, with 25 bases between the two ends. The CDR3 consists of 16 residues. CDR3 region: CASRAGGTAPTKEQYF. CDR3 nucleotide sequence: TGTGCCAGCAGGGCCGGCGGGACAGCCCCTACTAAAGAGCAGTACTTC.

This rearrangement joins TRBV7-9 to TRBJ2-1; TRBD2 is a possible D gene (6 bases). Germline lookup yields CDR1 SEHNR and CDR2 FQNEAQ (reference sequence). The V end was cut by 7 bases, the J end by 0 bases, with 16 bases between. CDR3 length: 16 amino acids. CDR3 bases: TGTGCCAGCATCCGGGGGTGGGAAAGCTCCTACAATGAGCAGTTCTTC. As protein: CASIRGWESSYNEQFF.

The V gene is TRBV5-1, the J gene TRBJ1-1, with no clear D. Germline V gives CDR1 SGHRS, CDR2 YFSETQ. The CDR3 covers 14 residues. Trimming left V 6 bases short and J 4 bases short, with 16 bases between. The DNA of the CDR3 is TGCGCCAGCACCTGGCAACCGGGAGGCACTGAAGCTTTCTTT. This codes for CASTWQPGGTEAFF. The complete variable domain, with remaining parts taken from reference TRBV5-1 and TRBJ1-1, reads KAGVTQTPRYLIKTRGQQVTLSCSPISGHRSVSWYQQTPGQGLQFLFEYFSETQRNKGNFPGRFSGRQFSNSRSEMNVSTLELGDSALYLCASTWQPGGTEAFFGQGTRLTVV.

The chain joins TRBV25-1 to TRBJ1-4; D is ambiguous. Trimming shortened V by 7 bases and J by 3 bases, and 9 bases separated the two germline ends. This CDR3 region has 13 residues. Per the germline V gene, CDR1 is MGHDK and CDR2 is SYGVNS. CDR3 DNA sequence: TGTGCCAGCAATAGGGTTGCTAATGAAAAACTGTTTTTT. Translating gives CASNRVANEKLFF.

The chain carries TRBV27 and TRBJ1-2; D call uncertain. Per the germline V gene, CDR1 is MNHEY and CDR2 is SMNVEV (reference sequence). The V end was cut by 10 bases, the J end by 8 bases, with 17 bases between. The CDR3 consists of 12 residues. In nucleotides, the CDR3 is TGTGCCACCGGAACCCCGGTTGTAGGCTACACCTTC. This gives the protein CATGTPVVGYTF.

On this clone: Other DNA sequences in this sample translate to the same CDR3. The V call is TRBV5-1, the J call TRBJ2-5; perhaps TRBD2 as D (5 bases). CDR1 and CDR2 (germline): SGHRS, YFSETQ. V lost 0 bases, J lost 5 bases, and 8 bases lay in between. This CDR3 region has 13 residues. This CDR3 reads CASSLARGETQYF. The CDR3 coding sequence is TGCGCCAGCAGCTTGGCCCGGGGTGAGACCCAGTACTTC. Together with reference TRBV5-1 and TRBJ2-5, the CDR3 gives the full variable domain: KAGVTQTPRYLIKTRGQQVTLSCSPISGHRSVSWYQQTPGQGLQFLFEYFSETQRNKGNFPGRFSGRQFSNSRSEMNVSTLELGDSALYLCASSLARGETQYFGPGTRLLVL.

The V gene is TRBV19, the J gene TRBJ2-2, with TRBD1 matching 7 bases. In germline, CDR1 is LNHDA, CDR2 SQIVND (reference sequence). Trimming at V came to 2 bases and at J to 12 bases, leaving 6 bases not matched to a gene. The CDR3 has 13 amino acids. The CDR3 reads CASSIKGAGKLFF. DNA of the CDR3: TGTGCCAGTAGTATAAAGGGGGCGGGCAAGCTGTTTTTT.

The chain is built from TRBV7-9 and TRBJ1-1; D may be TRBD1 (5 bases). This CDR3 region has 17 residues. V gave up 3 bases and J gave up 1 base, with 18 bases separating them. Germline CDR1 SEHNR, CDR2 FQNEAQ (reference sequence). The CDR3 here is CASSLMVGATKNTEAFF. The CDR3 DNA reads TGTGCCAGCAGCTTGATGGTAGGGGCTACAAAGAACACTGAAGCTTTCTTT.

This chain connects TRBV5-1 to TRBJ2-1; unclear D gene. Trimming stripped 1 base from V and 5 bases from J, with 7 bases between. CDR1 and CDR2 from the germline V gene are SGHRS and YFSETQ. The CDR3 has 13 amino acids. This chain's CDR3 is CASSLLTHNEQFF. The CDR3 nucleotides are TGCGCCAGCAGCTTGCTCACGCACAATGAGCAGTTCTTC. The full variable domain, rest sourced from reference TRBV5-1 and TRBJ2-1, is KAGVTQTPRYLIKTRGQQVTLSCSPISGHRSVSWYQQTPGQGLQFLFEYFSETQRNKGNFPGRFSGRQFSNSRSEMNVSTLELGDSALYLCASSLLTHNEQFFGPGTRLTVL.

This clone has a single count. The chain carries TRBV19 and TRBJ2-7; 13 bases fit TRBD2. Per the germline V gene, CDR1 is LNHDA and CDR2 is SQIVND (reference sequence). Germline trimming cut 9 bases from V and 2 bases from J; bases unmatched to any gene: 10. The CDR3 sequence is 16 residues long. CDR3 residues: CASPRTSGSHTYEQYF. The CDR3 nucleotides are TGTGCCAGCCCTAGGACTAGCGGGAGCCATACCTACGAGCAGTACTTC.

V is TRBV28 and J is TRBJ2-2; D is tentatively TRBD1 or TRBD2 (6 bases each). There are 15 residues in the CDR3. Deletions cut 6 bases from V and 2 bases from J, with 13 bases between. The germline V gene encodes CDR1 MDHEN and CDR2 SYDVKM. CDR3 coding DNA: TGTGCCAGCAGGTCGGGGGCCCTCAACACCGGGGAGCTGTTTTTT. This encodes CASRSGALNTGELFF.

This chain links TRBV9 with TRBJ2-6; 7 nucleotides agree with TRBD2. There are 18 residues in the CDR3. The germline gives CDR1 SGDLS, CDR2 YYNGEE. V shed 0 bases and J 0 bases; nucleotides not matched to a gene: 6. The CDR3 region is CASSVAAGAGSGANVLTF. The DNA of the CDR3 is TGTGCCAGCAGCGTAGCGGCGGGAGCTGGCTCTGGGGCCAACGTCCTGACTTTC.

This clone showed up just once. Different DNA sequences within this sample yield the same CDR3. This chain uses TRBV2 with TRBJ1-5; a weak D match, TRBD1 (5 bases). Germline values: CDR1 SNHLY, CDR2 FYNNEI. The CDR3 has 14 amino acids. V was pared by 4 bases and J by 4 bases, with 11 bases between. The CDR3 region is CASSGTGGNQPQHF. The CDR3 DNA is TGTGCCAGCAGTGGTACAGGCGGAAATCAGCCCCAGCATTTT.

The gene calls are TRBV6-5 and TRBJ2-7; a weak D match, TRBD1 (5 bases). The CDR3 length is 15 residues. Trimming stripped 0 bases from V and 4 bases from J, with 13 bases between. Germline V gene sequence: CDR1 MNHEY, CDR2 SVGAGI. The CDR3 loop is CASSYSYAREYEQYF. The CDR3 nucleotides read TGTGCCAGCAGTTACTCGTATGCCAGGGAATACGAGCAGTACTTC.